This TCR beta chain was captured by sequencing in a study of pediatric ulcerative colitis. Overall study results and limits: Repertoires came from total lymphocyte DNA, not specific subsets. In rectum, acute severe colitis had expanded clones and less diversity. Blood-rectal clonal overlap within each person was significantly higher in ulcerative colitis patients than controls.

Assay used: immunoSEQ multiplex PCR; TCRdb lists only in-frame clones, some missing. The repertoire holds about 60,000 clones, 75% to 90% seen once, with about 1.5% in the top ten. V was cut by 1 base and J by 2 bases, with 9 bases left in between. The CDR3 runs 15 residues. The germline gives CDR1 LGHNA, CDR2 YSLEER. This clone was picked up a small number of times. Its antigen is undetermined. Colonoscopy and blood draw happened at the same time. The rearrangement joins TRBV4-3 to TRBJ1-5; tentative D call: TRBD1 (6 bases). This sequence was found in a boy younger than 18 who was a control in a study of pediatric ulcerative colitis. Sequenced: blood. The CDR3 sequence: CASSQGTAGNQPQHF. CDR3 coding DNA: TGCGCCAGCAGCCAAGGGACAGCGGGCAATCAGCCCCAGCATTTT.